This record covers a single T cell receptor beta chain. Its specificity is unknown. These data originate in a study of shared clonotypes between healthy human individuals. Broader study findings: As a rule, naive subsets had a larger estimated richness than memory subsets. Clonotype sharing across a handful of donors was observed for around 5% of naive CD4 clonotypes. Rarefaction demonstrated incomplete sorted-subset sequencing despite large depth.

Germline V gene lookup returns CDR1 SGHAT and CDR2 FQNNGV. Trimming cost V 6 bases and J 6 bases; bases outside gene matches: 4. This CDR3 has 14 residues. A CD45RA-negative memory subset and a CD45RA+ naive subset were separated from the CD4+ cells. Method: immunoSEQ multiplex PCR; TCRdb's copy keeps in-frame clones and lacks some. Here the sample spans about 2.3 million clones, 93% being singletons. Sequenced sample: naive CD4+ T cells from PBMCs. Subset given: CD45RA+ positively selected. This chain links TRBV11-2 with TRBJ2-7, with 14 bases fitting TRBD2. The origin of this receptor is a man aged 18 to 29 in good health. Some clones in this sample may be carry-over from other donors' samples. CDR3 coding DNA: TGTGCCAGCAGGGGGACTAGCGGGAGTGCCGAGCAGTACTTC. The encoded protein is CASRGTSGSAEQYF.